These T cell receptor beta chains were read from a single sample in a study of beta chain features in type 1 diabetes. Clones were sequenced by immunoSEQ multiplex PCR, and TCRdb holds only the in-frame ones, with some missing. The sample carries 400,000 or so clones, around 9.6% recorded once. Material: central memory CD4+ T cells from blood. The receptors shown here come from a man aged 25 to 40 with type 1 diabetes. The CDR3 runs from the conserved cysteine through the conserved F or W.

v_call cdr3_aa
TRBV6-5 CASRPSGDLPQHF
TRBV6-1 CASSEGKLEAFF
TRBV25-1 CASSDRASHNEQFF
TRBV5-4 CASSPGRHNSPLHF
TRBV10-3 CAISDPKPTLGQGTYEQYF
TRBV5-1 CASTESGAGETQYF
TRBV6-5 CASNLGTGTYEQYF
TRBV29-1 CSAMGQGNTEAFF
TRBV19 CASSIDTAYNEQFF
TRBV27 CASSDRGGAGETQYF
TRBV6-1 CASSEAGYTF
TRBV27 CASSSTTRGPLFYYGYTF
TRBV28 CASSQGQGPNYGYTF
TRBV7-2 CASSLDLAGSYNEQFF
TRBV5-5 CASWSLGTASEQFF
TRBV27 CASSLAGGGTDTQYF
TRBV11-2 CASSLDRTGNEQFF
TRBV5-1 CASSSPYRGHYEQYF
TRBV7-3 CASHSGSRTGELFF
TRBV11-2 CASSLAPRNTGELFF
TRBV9 CASSIQGSEAFF
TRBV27 CASSYLSTSGTSYEQYF
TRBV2 CASGSSGLPYEQYF
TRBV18 CASSPLDRGSHEQYF
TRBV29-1 CSVARVTTGELFF
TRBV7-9 CASSPSGGGYTF
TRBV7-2 CASSLLGTPYNEQFF
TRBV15 CATSRDHRRGQNF
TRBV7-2 CASRGQGATGELFF
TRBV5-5 CASSLAGEADTQYF
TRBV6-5 CASGRSAYEQYF
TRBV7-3 CASSSGTSGNEQYF